Each of the 6 T cell receptor beta chains below was sequenced from the same sample in a study of immune reconstitution after stem cell transplant in scleroderma. TCRdb called the RT-PCR reads again in MiXCR, with one record for every CDR3 protein. Of about 2,000 distinct CDR3 sequences listed, about 16% are singletons. This specimen was acquired before or after autologous hematopoietic stem cell transplantation (not recorded which). These receptors originate from a female donor with systemic sclerosis.

The chain couples TRBV7-9 to TRBJ2-7, with 10 nucleotides matching TRBD1. The length of the CDR3 is 17 residues. CDR1 and CDR2 from the germline V gene are SEHNR and FQNEAQ (reference sequence). V lost 4 bases and J lost 2; bases outside the gene matches: 11. Here the CDR3 reads CASSYGRSGQGTYEQYF. The CDR3 DNA follows: TGTGCCAGCAGCTACGGGAGGTCGGGACAGGGGACCTACGAGCAGTACTTC.

In its sample, this clonotype was seen many times. J is TRBJ2-5 and V is TRBV5-4; 8 bases are shared with TRBD1. Germline trimming cut 4 bases from V and 4 bases from J; bases unmatched to any gene: 6. CDR1 and CDR2 (germline): SGHNT, YYREEE (reference sequence). The CDR3 spans 14 residues. In DNA form, the CDR3 reads TGTGCCAGCAGCCTAACTCAGGGGGCAGAGACCCAGTACTTC. It yields the protein CASSLTQGAETQYF.

This clonotype is medium-sized (0.01 to 0.1%). The J gene is TRBJ2-7, the V gene TRBV7-2; tentatively, D is TRBD2 (5 bases). Germline CDR1 is SGHTA and CDR2 is FQGNSA. This CDR3 has 14 residues. Trimming removed 1 base from V and 7 bases from J, with 14 bases in between. CDR3 nucleotides: TGTGCCAGCAGCTTAGGAGGGAGCCCGATAGAGCAGTACTTC. Translated, it gives CASSLGGSPIEQYF.

This clonotype was seen at least ten times. This chain joins TRBV4-3 and TRBJ2-7; 8 nucleotides line up with TRBD2. The junction had 4 bases not matched to a gene; V was cut back by 1 base and J by 2 bases. This CDR3 spans 15 amino acids. Germline V gene data show CDR1 as LGHNA and CDR2 as YSLEER. The CDR3 DNA reads TGCGCCAGCAGCCAAGGAGTAGCGGGAACCTACGAGCAGTACTTC. Translation: CASSQGVAGTYEQYF.

By sample fraction, this clonotype is medium-sized (0.01 to 0.1%). The chain couples TRBV20-1 to TRBJ2-7; weak D call: TRBD1 (6 bases). The CDR3 extends over 17 amino acids. Trimming cost V 0 bases and J 5 bases, with 23 bases left between them. In germline, CDR1 is DFQATT, CDR2 SNEGSKA (reference sequence). CDR3 loop: CSAREGSGKGVPHEQYF. CDR3 nucleotides: TGCAGTGCTAGAGAGGGGTCAGGGAAGGGGGTACCACACGAGCAGTACTTC.

This clonotype was seen at least ten times. In nucleotides, the CDR3 is TGTGCCAGCAGCTTAGATCCGCGGGAGGCCCGATACAATGAGCAGTTCTTC. Its protein product is CASSLDPREARYNEQFF. V and J are TRBV7-2 and TRBJ2-1; 8 bases fit TRBD2. CDR1 SGHTA and CDR2 FQGNSA come from the germline V gene. J gave up 4 bases and V 1 base, and 9 bases lay outside the gene matches. The CDR3 loop spans 17 amino acids.